This record concerns one T cell receptor beta chain sequence. Its antigen is as yet unknown. The data belong to a study of human T cells and chemical hapten exposure. TCRdb analysed the RACE reads with MiXCR anew, one entry per CDR3 protein. This table has some 84,000 distinct CDR3 sequences, roughly 10% appearing once. Findings and caveats of the study: Positively correlated with patch test score were the counts of PT1 expanded TCRs.

This CDR3 has 12 residues. V lost 0 bases, J lost 4 bases, and 3 bases lay in between. CDR1 and CDR2 (germline): SQVTM, ANQGSEA. Regarding time point: patch test 2, 6 weeks after DPC sensitization. Treatment denoted: therapeutic diphenylcyclopropenone sensitization with weekly scalp DPC. The J gene is TRBJ2-2, the V gene TRBV29-1; D unresolved. This TCR derives from a woman aged 45-65 years with alopecia areata. Some clones in this sample may be carry-over from other donors' samples. Sequenced material: whole blood, taken in connection with sensitization to the hapten diphenylcyclopropenone (DPC). This CDR3 is CSVEESTGELFF. The CDR3 DNA follows: TGCAGCGTTGAAGAGTCCACCGGGGAGCTGTTTTTT.